This T cell receptor (beta chain) was captured by sequencing in a study of CD4 T cell repertoires in COVID-19. The overall study: CFSE-low cells expanded 10 to 11 days with IL-2, then restimulated with other coronavirus spikes.

This table comes from immunoSEQ multiplex PCR, and its TCRdb copy is limited to in-frame clones, with some not included. The sample yields approximately 79,000 clones, about four fifths seen once. The junction had 8 bases not matched to a gene; V was cut back by 0 bases and J by 3 bases. In germline, CDR1 is KGHSH, CDR2 LQKENI. CDR3 size: 18 residues. About this clone: Antigen unknown.

These memory T cells were uncultured and sequenced directly after ex vivo isolation. Regarding the study as a whole: Sharing of several most expanded SARS-CoV-2-reactive clonotypes across memory subsets suggested intraclonal diversification.

This TCR was sampled from a human donor who had COVID-19. The chain carries TRBV18 and TRBJ2-3; TRBD2 matches 11 bases. Sequencing was performed on CD4+ T cells from peripheral blood, taken after recovery from COVID-19. This chain's CDR3 is CASSPPVLAGGPTDTQYF. The CDR3 DNA reads TGTGCCAGCTCACCACCGGTTTTAGCGGGAGGGCCAACAGATACGCAGTATTTT. The variable domain in full, with the rest retrieved from reference TRBV18 and TRBJ2-3, is NAGVMQNPRHLVRRRGQEARLRCSPMKGHSHVYWYRQLPEEGLKFMVYLQKENIIDESGMPKERFSAEFPKEGPSILRIQQVVRGDSAAYFCASSPPVLAGGPTDTQYFGPGTRLTVL.